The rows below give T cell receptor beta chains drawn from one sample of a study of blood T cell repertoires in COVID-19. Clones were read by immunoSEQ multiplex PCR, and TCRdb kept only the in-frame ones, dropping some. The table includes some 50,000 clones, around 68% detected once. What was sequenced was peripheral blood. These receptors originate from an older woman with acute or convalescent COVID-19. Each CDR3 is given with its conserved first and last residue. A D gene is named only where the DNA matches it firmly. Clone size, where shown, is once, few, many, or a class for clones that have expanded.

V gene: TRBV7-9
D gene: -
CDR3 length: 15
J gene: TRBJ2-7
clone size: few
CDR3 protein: CASSFQRHSSYEQYF
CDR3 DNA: TGTGCCAGCAGCTTCCAGCGGCACAGCTCCTACGAGCAGTACTTC

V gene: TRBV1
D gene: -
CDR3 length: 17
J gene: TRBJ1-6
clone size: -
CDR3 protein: CTSSHPGYRKTNSPLHF
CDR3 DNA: TGCACCAGCAGCCATCCAGGGTATAGGAAAACAAATTCACCCCTCCACTTT

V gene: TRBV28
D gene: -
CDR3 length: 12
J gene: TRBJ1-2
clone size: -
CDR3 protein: CASTTGPYGYTF
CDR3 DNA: TGTGCCAGCACTACAGGGCCCTATGGCTACACCTTC

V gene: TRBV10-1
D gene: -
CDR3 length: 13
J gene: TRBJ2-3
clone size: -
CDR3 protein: CASSKLVLDTQYF
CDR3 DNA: TGCGCCAGCAGTAAACTAGTTTTAGATACGCAGTATTTT

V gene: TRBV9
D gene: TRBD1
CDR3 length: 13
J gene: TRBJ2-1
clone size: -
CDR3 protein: CASSLTGVNEQFF
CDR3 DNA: TGTGCCAGCAGCCTGACAGGGGTGAATGAGCAGTTCTTC

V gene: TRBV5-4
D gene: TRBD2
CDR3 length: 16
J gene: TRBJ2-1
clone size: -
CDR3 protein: CASSPYSGLFLNEQFF
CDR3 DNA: TGTGCCAGCAGCCCATATAGCGGGCTGTTTCTAAATGAGCAGTTCTTC

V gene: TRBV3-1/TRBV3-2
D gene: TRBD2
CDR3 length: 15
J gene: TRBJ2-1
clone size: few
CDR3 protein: CASSPPGTSANEQFF
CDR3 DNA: TGTGCCAGCAGCCCTCCCGGGACTAGCGCCAATGAGCAGTTCTTC

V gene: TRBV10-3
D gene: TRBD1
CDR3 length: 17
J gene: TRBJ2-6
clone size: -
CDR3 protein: CAIAMGQGISGANVLTF
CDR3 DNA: TGTGCCATCGCAATGGGACAGGGGATCTCTGGGGCCAACGTCCTGACTTTC

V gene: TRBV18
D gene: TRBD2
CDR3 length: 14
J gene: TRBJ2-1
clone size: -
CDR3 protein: CASSSSGVHNEQFF
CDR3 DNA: TGTGCCAGCTCATCTAGCGGGGTTCACAATGAGCAGTTCTTC

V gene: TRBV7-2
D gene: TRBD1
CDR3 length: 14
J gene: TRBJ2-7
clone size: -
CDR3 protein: CASSRRDRDYEQYF
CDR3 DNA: TGTGCCAGCAGCCGCAGGGACAGAGACTACGAGCAGTACTTC

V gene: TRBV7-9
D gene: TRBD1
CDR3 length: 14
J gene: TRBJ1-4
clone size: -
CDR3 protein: CASSHGTGKEKLFF
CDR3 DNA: TGTGCCAGCAGCCATGGGACAGGGAAGGAAAAACTGTTTTTT

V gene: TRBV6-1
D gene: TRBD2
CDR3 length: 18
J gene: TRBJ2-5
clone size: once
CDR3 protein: CASSEVLSGGPPRETQYF
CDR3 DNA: TGTGCCAGCAGTGAAGTCTTGAGCGGGGGCCCCCCCAGGGAGACCCAGTACTTC

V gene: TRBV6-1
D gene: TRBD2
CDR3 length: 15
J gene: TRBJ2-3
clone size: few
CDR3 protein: CASSLAALSTDTQYF
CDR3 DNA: TGTGCCAGCAGCCTAGCGGCTTTGAGCACAGATACGCAGTATTTT

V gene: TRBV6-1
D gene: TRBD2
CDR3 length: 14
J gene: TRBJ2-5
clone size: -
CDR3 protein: CASSEERAGGPQYF
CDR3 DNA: TGTGCCAGCAGTGAAGAACGAGCGGGAGGGCCCCAGTACTTC

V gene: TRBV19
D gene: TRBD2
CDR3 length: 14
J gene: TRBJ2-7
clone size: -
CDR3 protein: CASSMLAGQHEQYF
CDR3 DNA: TGTGCCAGTAGTATGCTAGCGGGACAGCACGAGCAGTACTTC

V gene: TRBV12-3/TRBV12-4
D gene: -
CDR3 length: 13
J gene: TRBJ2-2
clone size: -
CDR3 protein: CASRQGVTGELFF
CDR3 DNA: TGTGCCAGCAGACAGGGCGTCACCGGGGAGCTGTTTTTT

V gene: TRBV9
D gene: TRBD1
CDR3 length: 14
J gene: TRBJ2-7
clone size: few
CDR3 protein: CASSNSGTGTEQYF
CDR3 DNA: TGTGCCAGCAGCAATTCCGGGACAGGGACCGAGCAGTACTTC

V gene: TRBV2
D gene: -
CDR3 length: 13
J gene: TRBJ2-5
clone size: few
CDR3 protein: CASSVLPKETQYF
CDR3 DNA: TGTGCCAGCAGTGTTCTACCTAAAGAGACCCAGTACTTC

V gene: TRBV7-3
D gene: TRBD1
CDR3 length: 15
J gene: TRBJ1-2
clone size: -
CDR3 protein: CASSLTGTADYGYTF
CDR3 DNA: TGTGCCAGCAGCTTAACGGGGACAGCAGACTATGGCTACACCTTC

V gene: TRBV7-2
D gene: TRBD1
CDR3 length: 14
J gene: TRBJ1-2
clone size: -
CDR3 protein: CASSPTGSTYGYTF
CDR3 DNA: TGTGCCAGCAGCCCGACAGGGTCCACCTATGGCTACACCTTC

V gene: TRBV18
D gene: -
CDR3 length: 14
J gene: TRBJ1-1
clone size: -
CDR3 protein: CASSPSGENTEAFF
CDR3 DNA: TGTGCCAGCTCACCATCAGGGGAGAACACTGAAGCTTTCTTT

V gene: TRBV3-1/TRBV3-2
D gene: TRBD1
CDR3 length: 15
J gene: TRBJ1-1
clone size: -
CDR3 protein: CASSQGTGGNTEAFF
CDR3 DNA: TGTGCCAGCAGCCAAGGGACAGGGGGGAACACTGAAGCTTTCTTT

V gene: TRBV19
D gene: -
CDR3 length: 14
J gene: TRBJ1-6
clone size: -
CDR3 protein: CASSIEGSNSPLHF
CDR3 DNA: TGTGCCAGTAGTATAGAGGGCAGCAATTCACCCCTCCACTTT

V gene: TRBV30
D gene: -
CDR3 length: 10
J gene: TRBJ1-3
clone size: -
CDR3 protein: CAWRNVWAYF
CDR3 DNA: TGTGCCTGGAGGAACGTCTGGGCATATTTT

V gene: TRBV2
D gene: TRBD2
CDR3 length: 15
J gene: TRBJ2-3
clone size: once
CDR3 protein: CASSAERGSTDTQYF
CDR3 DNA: TGTGCCAGCAGTGCTGAGCGGGGAAGCACAGATACGCAGTATTTT

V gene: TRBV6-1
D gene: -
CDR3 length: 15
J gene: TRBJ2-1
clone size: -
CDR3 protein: CASSEHSRGNNEQFF
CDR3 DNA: TGTGCCAGCAGTGAACACTCGAGGGGGAACAATGAGCAGTTCTTC

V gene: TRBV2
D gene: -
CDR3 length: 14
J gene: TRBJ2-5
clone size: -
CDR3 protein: CASSEVGGIETQYF
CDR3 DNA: TGTGCCAGCAGTGAAGTTGGGGGGATAGAGACCCAGTACTTC

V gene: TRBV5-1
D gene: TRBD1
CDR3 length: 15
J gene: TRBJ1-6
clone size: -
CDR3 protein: CASAPGGATFSPLHF
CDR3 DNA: TGCGCCAGCGCCCCAGGGGGCGCGACCTTTTCACCCCTCCACTTT

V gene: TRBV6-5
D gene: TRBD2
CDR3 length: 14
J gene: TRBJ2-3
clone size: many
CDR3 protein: CASSSSGGTDTQYF
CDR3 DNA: TGTGCCAGCAGCAGTAGCGGGGGGACCGATACGCAGTATTTT

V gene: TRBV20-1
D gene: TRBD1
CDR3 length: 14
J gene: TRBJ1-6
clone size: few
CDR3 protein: CSANEQGYNSPLHF
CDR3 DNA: TGCAGTGCTAATGAACAGGGGTATAATTCACCCCTCCACTTT

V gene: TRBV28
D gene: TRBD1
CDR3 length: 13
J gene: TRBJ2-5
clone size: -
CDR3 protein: CASSPGQYETQYF
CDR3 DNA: TGTGCCAGCAGTCCGGGACAGTACGAGACCCAGTACTTC

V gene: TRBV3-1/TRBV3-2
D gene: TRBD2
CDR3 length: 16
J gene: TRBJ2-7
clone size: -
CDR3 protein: CASSARGGGRHYEQYF
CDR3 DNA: TGTGCCAGCAGCGCCCGGGGCGGGGGGCGCCACTACGAGCAGTACTTC

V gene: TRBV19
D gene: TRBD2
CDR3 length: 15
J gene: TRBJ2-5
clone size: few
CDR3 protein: CASSIALAGGETQYF
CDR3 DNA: TGTGCCAGTAGTATTGCCTTAGCGGGAGGAGAGACCCAGTACTTC